This is a list of T cell receptor beta chains from one sample in a study of OX40 agonist ivuxolimab in advanced cancers. Using immunoSEQ multiplex PCR, the repertoire was profiled, and TCRdb retains in-frame clones only, with some absent. The data contain roughly 110,000 clones, 91% of them seen just once; the ten biggest clones take up 1% to 1.5%. Sequenced here: CD4+ or CD8+ T cells sorted from blood, sampled in a trial of the OX40 agonist ivuxolimab. The source of these receptors is an adult with an advanced solid tumor such as melanoma, head and neck, liver or kidney cancer. CDR3s include the opening cysteine and the closing phenylalanine or tryptophan. D genes are given only for firm matches. Clone size appears in some rows only: once, few, many, or a class for an expanded clone.

V	size	D	J	CDR3	DNA
TRBV15	.	TRBD2	TRBJ2-1	CATSSTSAAYNEQFF	TGTGCCACCAGCAGCACTAGCGCCGCCTACAATGAGCAGTTCTTC
TRBV11-2	.	.	TRBJ1-2	CASSLVAGGYTF	TGTGCCAGCAGCTTAGTGGCAGGTGGCTACACCTTC
TRBV7-2	.	TRBD2	TRBJ2-2	CASSTIAGINTGELFF	TGTGCCAGCAGCACAATAGCGGGAATAAACACCGGGGAGCTGTTTTTT
TRBV4-3	.	.	TRBJ2-7	CASSQYLPGAYEQYF	TGCGCCAGCAGCCAATATCTTCCAGGGGCCTACGAGCAGTACTTC
TRBV12-5	.	TRBD2	TRBJ2-1	CASGPTRTSGYNEQFF	TGTGCTAGTGGTCCCACCCGGACTAGCGGATACAATGAGCAGTTCTTC
TRBV7-8	.	TRBD2	TRBJ2-1	CASSLTTGTIIDEQFF	TGTGCCAGCAGCTTAACTACCGGGACTATCATTGATGAGCAGTTCTTC
TRBV7-2	once	.	TRBJ2-1	CASSNNEQFF	TGTGCCAGCAGCAACAATGAGCAGTTCTTC
TRBV11-2	.	TRBD1	TRBJ2-7	CASRRGQGYEQYF	TGTGCCAGCAGGCGGGGACAGGGCTACGAGCAGTACTTC
TRBV2	.	.	TRBJ1-5	CASSEAGDQPQHF	TGTGCCAGCAGTGAAGCAGGGGATCAGCCCCAGCATTTT
TRBV28	.	.	TRBJ1-5	CASNLAQNQPQHF	TGTGCCAGCAACTTGGCACAGAATCAGCCCCAGCATTTT
TRBV23-1	.	.	TRBJ1-5	CASSPIREHAFLNQPQHF	TGCGCCAGCAGTCCAATCCGCGAACATGCCTTTCTCAATCAGCCCCAGCATTTT
TRBV4-2	.	TRBD1	TRBJ2-7	CASSQDLGQSYEQYF	TGTGCCAGCAGCCAAGACTTGGGACAGTCCTACGAGCAGTACTTC
TRBV14	.	.	TRBJ2-3	CASSQADTQYF	TGTGCCAGCAGCCAAGCTGATACGCAGTATTTT
TRBV7-2	.	.	TRBJ1-5	CASSLKGRANSNQPQHF	TGTGCCAGCAGCTTAAAGGGCAGGGCGAATAGCAATCAGCCCCAGCATTTT
TRBV7-8	few	TRBD2	TRBJ2-7	CASSPPAGPTYEQYF	TGTGCCAGCAGCCCCCCAGCGGGGCCTACCTACGAGCAGTACTTC
TRBV5-6	.	TRBD1	TRBJ1-2	CASSLYKGAVGYTF	TGTGCCAGCAGCTTGTATAAGGGGGCGGTTGGCTACACCTTC
TRBV18	.	TRBD2	TRBJ2-7	CASSPRGLAGGPSYEQYF	TGTGCCAGCTCACCACGGGGACTAGCGGGAGGGCCATCCTACGAGCAGTACTTC
TRBV18	.	TRBD1	TRBJ1-1	CASSPPGQGTEAFF	TGTGCCAGCTCACCACCGGGACAGGGCACTGAAGCTTTCTTT
TRBV5-4	.	TRBD1	TRBJ2-7	CASSSRTGRYEQYF	TGTGCCAGCAGTTCCCGGACAGGGAGGTACGAGCAGTACTTC
TRBV7-3	.	.	TRBJ2-1	CASSLNVGQQFF	TGTGCCAGCAGCTTAAATGTCGGCCAGCAGTTCTTC
TRBV7-8	.	.	TRBJ1-1	CASSPPLDRLTEAFF	TGTGCCAGCAGCCCCCCCCTCGACAGGCTGACTGAAGCTTTCTTT
TRBV9	.	.	TRBJ2-7	CASSPEGHHSYEQYF	TGTGCCAGCAGCCCTGAGGGACACCACTCCTACGAGCAGTACTTC
TRBV7-9	.	.	TRBJ1-3	CASSLEINPRLSGNTIYF	TGTGCCAGCAGCTTAGAGATAAATCCTCGGCTCTCTGGAAACACCATATATTTT
TRBV7-9	.	.	TRBJ2-7	CASSVTYEQYF	TGTGCCAGCAGCGTTACCTACGAGCAGTACTTC
TRBV5-1	.	.	TRBJ2-1	CASSLARESGLQKSSYNEQFF	TGCGCCAGCAGCTTGGCCCGGGAAAGCGGGCTTCAAAAAAGCTCCTACAATGAGCAGTTCTTC
TRBV14	once	.	TRBJ1-5	CASSETEDGSNQPQHF	TGTGCCAGCAGCGAAACAGAAGATGGTAGCAATCAGCCCCAGCATTTT
TRBV2	.	TRBD1	TRBJ2-2	CASSPRTGRTGELFF	TGTGCCAGCAGTCCCCGGACAGGCCGAACCGGGGAGCTGTTTTTT
TRBV7-2	few	.	TRBJ1-4	CASSLVISEKLFF	TGTGCCAGCAGCTTAGTAATATCTGAAAAACTGTTTTTT
TRBV2	.	.	TRBJ1-3	CASRRDLRLPVDTIYF	TGTGCCAGCAGACGCGACCTAAGACTCCCAGTGGACACCATATATTTT
TRBV4-1	.	TRBD1	TRBJ1-4	CASSQDRGRDSKRGKLFF	TGCGCCAGCAGCCAAGATCGAGGACGGGACAGTAAAAGGGGAAAACTGTTTTTT
TRBV28	.	.	TRBJ2-3	CASRGSPLDDTQYF	TGTGCCAGCAGGGGGTCGCCTCTGGACGACACGCAGTATTTT
TRBV27	.	TRBD1	TRBJ1-2	CASSPKIQGVLGYTF	TGTGCCAGCAGTCCCAAGATACAGGGGGTGCTTGGCTACACCTTC
TRBV5-4	once	.	TRBJ2-7	CASSFTGKNYEQYF	TGTGCCAGCAGCTTTACAGGGAAAAACTACGAGCAGTACTTC
TRBV29-1	few	.	TRBJ1-1	CSVEGRPGSEAFF	TGCAGCGTTGAGGGACGGCCAGGCTCTGAAGCTTTCTTT
TRBV4-2	.	.	TRBJ2-7	CASSQDLRTNRYEQYF	TGTGCCAGCAGCCAAGATTTGAGGACTAATCGGTACGAGCAGTACTTC
TRBV9	.	TRBD2	TRBJ2-3	CASSPYPTGLAADTQYF	TGTGCCAGCAGCCCCTACCCCACGGGACTAGCGGCAGATACGCAGTATTTT
TRBV11-2	.	.	TRBJ1-1	CASSLFQVLGTEAFF	TGTGCCAGCAGCTTATTTCAGGTACTGGGGACTGAAGCTTTCTTT
TRBV5-4	few	TRBD1	TRBJ2-2	CASSGRAGGNTGELFF	TGTGCCAGCAGCGGTCGGGCAGGGGGGAACACCGGGGAGCTGTTTTTT
TRBV19	.	.	TRBJ1-1	CASSIVLGLYNTEAFF	TGTGCCAGTAGTATAGTTCTGGGTCTTTACAACACTGAAGCTTTCTTT
TRBV5-1	once	.	TRBJ1-5	CASSLDPAPEQPQHF	TGCGCCAGCAGCTTGGATCCAGCTCCTGAACAGCCCCAGCATTTT
TRBV9	once	.	TRBJ2-3	CASSVWAGTSSTDTQYF	TGTGCCAGCAGCGTATGGGCCGGGACCAGCAGCACAGATACGCAGTATTTT
TRBV4-1	.	TRBD2	TRBJ2-5	CASSQGLAGGKETQYF	TGCGCCAGCAGCCAAGGACTAGCGGGAGGGAAAGAGACCCAGTACTTC
TRBV14	.	TRBD1	TRBJ2-2	CASSQGRTGGPGELFF	TGTGCCAGCAGCCAAGGGCGGACAGGGGGACCCGGGGAGCTGTTTTTT